This T cell receptor beta chain was recovered during a study of CXCR3-negative and CXCR3-positive naive CD8 T cells. Whole-study results and caveats: Naive subsets were similarly diverse, while memory CD8+ repertoires were much less diverse. The study found that naive CXCR3-negative and CXCR3-positive cells shared TRBV-TRBJ usage, while memory cells differed.

UMI-labeled TRB cDNA libraries were prepared by 5' RACE. TCRdb re-analyzed the 5' RACE reads; it lists each CDR3 protein once, without DNA. The specimen's table records 40,000 to 50,000 distinct CDR3 sequences. On this clonotype itself: The antigen is undetermined.

In germline, CDR1 is SGHNT, CDR2 YENEEA. The CDR3 consists of 16 residues. Sorts that each held more than 250,000 cells were run in triplicate for every CD8+ T cell subset. Definition of naive CD8+ T cells rested on a CD45RO-CCR7+CD27+CD95- profile. Sequencing was performed on naive CXCR3- CD8+ T cells from blood. The subset denotes: CD45RO-CCR7+CD27+CD95- naive CD8+ T cells lacking CXCR3 (TNR3-). This receptor was taken from a human donor in good health. Some clones in this sample may be carry-over from other donors' samples. The rearrangement uses TRBV11-3 and TRBJ2-5; TCRdb designates TRBD1, a call that cannot be tested without DNA. CDR3: CASQGRVRSVEETQYF.